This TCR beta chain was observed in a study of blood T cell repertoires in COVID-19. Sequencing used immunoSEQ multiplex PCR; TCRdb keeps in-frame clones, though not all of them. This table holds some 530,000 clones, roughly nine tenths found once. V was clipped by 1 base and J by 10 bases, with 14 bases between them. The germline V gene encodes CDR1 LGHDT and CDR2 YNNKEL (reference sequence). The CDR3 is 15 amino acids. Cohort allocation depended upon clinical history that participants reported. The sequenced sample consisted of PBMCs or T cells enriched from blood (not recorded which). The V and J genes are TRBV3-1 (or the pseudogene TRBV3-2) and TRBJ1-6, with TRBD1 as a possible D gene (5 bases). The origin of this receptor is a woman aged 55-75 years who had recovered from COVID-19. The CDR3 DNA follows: TGTGCCAGCAGCCAAGTGGGTAAAAGGGGCTCACCCCTCCACTTT. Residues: CASSQVGKRGSPLHF.